The clone carrying this TCR beta chain has only a few counts. The CDR3 consists of 15 residues. Germline CDR1 and CDR2: SNHLY and FYNNEI. V lost 6 bases, J lost 7 bases, and 10 bases stayed unmatched. The source of the sample is a study of technical replicates of blood from a few donors. Assay: immunoSEQ multiplex PCR; the TCRdb copy retains only in-frame clones and omits some. Of roughly 56,000 clones listed, about 96% are singletons. This TCR was sampled from a human donor in good health. Some clones in this sample may be carry-over from other donors' samples. The chain is built from TRBV2 and TRBJ2-2, with 8 bases fitting TRBD2. The sequenced sample consisted of PBMCs. CDR3 coding DNA: TGTGCCAGCAGAGACAAGCGGGAGCGGGACGGGGAGCTGTTTTTT. It translates to CASRDKRERDGELFF.